The rows below give T cell receptor beta chains drawn from one sample of a study of CD8 T cells in ankylosing spondylitis. Using its own MiXCR run on the 5' RACE reads, TCRdb lists one record per CDR3 protein. Seen here are 80,000 to 90,000 distinct CDR3 sequences, 27% observed once, and the top ten hold less than 60%. Sequencing input: blood, either unsorted or a sorted T cell fraction (not recorded which). Every receptor here comes from a male donor with ankylosing spondylitis or in good health (not recorded which). CDR3s leave out the opening cysteine and the closing phenylalanine or tryptophan. The order of the fields is V gene, CDR3 protein.

>TRBV29-1
SVEGQGGTDTQY
>TRBV7-6
ASSLGQLMNTEAF
>TRBV20-1
SARGGTGEVSQH
>TRBV5-1
ASSLTGSEGDTQY
>TRBV11-2
ASSRMSAGGLSTDTQY
>TRBV7-9
ASSPPTSGSSNEQY
>TRBV24-1
ATSDRAGSYNEQF
>TRBV28
ASSSGLAGIRSDTQY
>TRBV5-1
ASSLYLGKQETQY
>TRBV6-2/TRBV6-3
ASSTKGGLNTGELF
>TRBV7-8
ASSLRSSGGNTGELF
>TRBV15
ATSTWDIQETQY
>TRBV6-2/TRBV6-3
ASSYSRFGGELF
>TRBV7-9
ASSLEGSGKI
>TRBV20-1
SAGTGVVQF
>TRBV20-1
SADRADEETQY
>TRBV12-3/TRBV12-4
ATTRGLRELF
>TRBV4-1
ASSERENSYNEQF
>TRBV5-1
ASSFNHLGADTQY
>TRBV5-1
ASTPGRAGEKLF
>TRBV10-3
AIRTQDNEQF
>TRBV4-2
ASSPGGVQAF
>TRBV12-3/TRBV12-4
ASSLGRGTGQPQH
>TRBV7-2
ASSLAGRTREF